The present T cell receptor (beta chain) was sequenced within a study of T cells in Graves' hyperthyroidism and ophthalmopathy. General observations from the study: Most thyroid clonotypes that were expanded above 0.001 also turned up in blood.

This clonotype was counted a few times. The antigen remains unidentified. Trimming at V came to 7 bases and at J to 5 bases, leaving 7 bases not matched to a gene. The CDR3 spans 14 residues. Graves' hyperthyroidism was deemed stable absent ophthalmopathy progression within 18 months. It was around 11 ml of fresh peripheral blood that supplied the PBMCs. RNA transcripts provided the source from which TCR beta CDR3 regions were amplified. HTBI primers were employed in a first-round RT-PCR of the TCR CDR3. MiXCR, run by TCRdb on the multiplex PCR reads, gives a single entry per CDR3 protein. The sample shows roughly 740,000 distinct CDR3 sequences, about 16% of them seen only once.

V is TRBV12-3 or TRBV12-4 and J is TRBJ2-1; 8 positions agree with TRBD1. Sample: blood. The receptor was derived from a man younger than 35 with Graves' hyperthyroidism. The CDR3 reads CASKMDRADNEQFF. The CDR3, as DNA: TGTGCCAGCAAGATGGACAGGGCCGACAATGAGCAGTTCTTC.